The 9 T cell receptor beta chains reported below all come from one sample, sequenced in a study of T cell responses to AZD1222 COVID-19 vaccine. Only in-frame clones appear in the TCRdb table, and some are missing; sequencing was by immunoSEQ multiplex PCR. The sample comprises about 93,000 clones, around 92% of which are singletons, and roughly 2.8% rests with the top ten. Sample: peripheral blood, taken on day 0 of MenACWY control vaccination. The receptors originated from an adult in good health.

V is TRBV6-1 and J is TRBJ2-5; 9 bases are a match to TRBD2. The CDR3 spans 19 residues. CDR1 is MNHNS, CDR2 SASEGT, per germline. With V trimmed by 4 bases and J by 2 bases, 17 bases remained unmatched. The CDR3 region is CASSVTRGSSGGAQETQYF. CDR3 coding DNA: TGTGCCAGCAGTGTAACCCGGGGGAGTAGCGGGGGAGCACAAGAGACCCAGTACTTC.

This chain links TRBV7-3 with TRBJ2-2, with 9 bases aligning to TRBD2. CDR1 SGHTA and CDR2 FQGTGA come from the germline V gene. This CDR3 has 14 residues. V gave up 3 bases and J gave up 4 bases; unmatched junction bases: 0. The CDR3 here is CASSFSGGTGELFF. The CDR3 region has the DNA TGTGCCAGCAGCTTTAGCGGGGGCACCGGGGAGCTGTTTTTT.

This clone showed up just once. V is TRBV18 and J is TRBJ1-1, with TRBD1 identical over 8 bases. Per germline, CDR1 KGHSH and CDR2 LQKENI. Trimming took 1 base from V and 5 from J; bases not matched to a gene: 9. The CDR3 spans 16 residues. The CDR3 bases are TGTGCCAGCTCACCACTGTTTCAACAGGGGGGGACTGAAGCTTTCTTT. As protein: CASSPLFQQGGTEAFF.

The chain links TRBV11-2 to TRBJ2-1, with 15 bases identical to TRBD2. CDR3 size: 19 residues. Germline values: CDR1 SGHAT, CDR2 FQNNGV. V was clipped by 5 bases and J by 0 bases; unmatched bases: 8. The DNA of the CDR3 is TGTGCCAGCAGCCGGGGACTAGCGGGGGGCCCCAGCTCCTACAATGAGCAGTTCTTC. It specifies CASSRGLAGGPSSYNEQFF. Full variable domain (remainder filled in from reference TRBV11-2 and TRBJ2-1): EAGVAQSPRYKIIEKRQSVAFWCNPISGHATLYWYQQILGQGPKLLIQFQNNGVVDDSQLPKDRFSAERLKGVDSTLKIQPAKLEDSAVYLCASSRGLAGGPSSYNEQFFGPGTRLTVL.

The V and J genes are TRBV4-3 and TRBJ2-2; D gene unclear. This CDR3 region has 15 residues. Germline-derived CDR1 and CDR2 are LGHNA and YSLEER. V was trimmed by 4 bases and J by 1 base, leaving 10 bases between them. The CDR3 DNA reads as TGCGCCAGCAGCCTGGGGTCCATGAACACCGGGGAGCTGTTTTTT. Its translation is CASSLGSMNTGELFF.

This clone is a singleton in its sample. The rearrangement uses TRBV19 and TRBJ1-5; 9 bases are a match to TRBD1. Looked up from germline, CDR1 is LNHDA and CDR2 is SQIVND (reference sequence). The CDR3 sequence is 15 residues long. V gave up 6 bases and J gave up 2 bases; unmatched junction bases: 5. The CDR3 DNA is TGTGCCAGTAGCGTACAGGGGGCTGGCAATCAGCCCCAGCATTTT. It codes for CASSVQGAGNQPQHF.

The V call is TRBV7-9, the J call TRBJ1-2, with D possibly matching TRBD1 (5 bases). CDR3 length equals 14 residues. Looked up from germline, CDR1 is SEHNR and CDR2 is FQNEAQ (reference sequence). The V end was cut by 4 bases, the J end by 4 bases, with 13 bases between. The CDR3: CASSSNRDPYGYTF. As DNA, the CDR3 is TGTGCCAGCAGCTCCAACCGGGACCCCTATGGCTACACCTTC.

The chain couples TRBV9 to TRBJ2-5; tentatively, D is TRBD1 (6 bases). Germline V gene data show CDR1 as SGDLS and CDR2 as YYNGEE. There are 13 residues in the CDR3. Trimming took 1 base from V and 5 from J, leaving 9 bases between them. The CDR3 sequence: CASSVQGTETQYF. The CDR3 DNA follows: TGTGCCAGCAGCGTACAGGGGACGGAGACCCAGTACTTC.

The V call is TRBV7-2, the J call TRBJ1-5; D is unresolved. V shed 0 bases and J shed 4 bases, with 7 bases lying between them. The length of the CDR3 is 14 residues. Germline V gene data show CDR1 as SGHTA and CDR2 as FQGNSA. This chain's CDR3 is CASSLAPGNQPQHF. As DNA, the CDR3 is TGTGCCAGCAGCTTAGCGCCGGGGAATCAGCCCCAGCATTTT.